Each of the 15 T cell receptor beta chains below was sequenced from the same sample in a study of neurological immune-mediated disorders. TCRdb analysed the 5' RACE reads with MiXCR anew, one entry per CDR3 protein. The sample yields about 74,000 distinct CDR3 sequences, roughly 5.6% seen once. Sequenced: PBMCs. The receptors here all came from a man between 18 and 29 years old with multiple sclerosis.

In its sample, this clonotype was seen many times. The V and J genes are TRBV5-5 and TRBJ1-5; D is undetermined. Germline-derived CDR1 and CDR2 are SGHKS and YYEKEE (reference sequence). V was cut by 0 bases and J by 6 bases, with 7 bases left in between. The CDR3 covers 13 residues. CDR3 sequence: CASSLDVLQPQHF. CDR3 bases: TGTGCCAGCAGCTTGGACGTGCTTCAGCCCCAGCATTTT.

On this clonotype itself: One end of the junction fails to match germline, which may point to a read error. The rearrangement links TRBV20-1 to TRBJ1-5; D may be TRBD1 (5 bases). This CDR3 is built from 13 residues. Germline loops: CDR1 DFQATT, CDR2 SNEGSKA (reference sequence). The CDR3: CSARRGAGQPQNF. Written as DNA, the CDR3 is TGCAGTGCTAGGAGGGGCGCAGGCCAGCCCCAGAATTTT.

This clonotype was counted a few times. The rearrangement joins TRBV15 to TRBJ1-2; tentatively, D is TRBD1 (5 bases). In germline, CDR1 is LNHNV, CDR2 YYDKDF (reference sequence). Trimming left V 1 base short and J 6 bases short, with 12 bases between. The CDR3 runs 14 residues. The DNA for the CDR3 is TGTGCCACCAGCAGAGTGAGAGGGGAAAATGGCTACACCTTC. The encoded protein is CATSRVRGENGYTF. The whole variable domain, filled in from reference TRBV15 and TRBJ1-2, reads DAMVIQNPRYQVTQFGKPVTLSCSQTLNHNVMYWYQQKSSQAPKLLFHYYDKDFNNEADTPDNFQSRRPNTSFCFLDIRSPGLGDTAMYLCATSRVRGENGYTFGSGTRLTVV.

This clonotype was observed many times. The V gene is TRBV29-1, the J gene TRBJ2-1; D uncertain. The CDR3 extends over 11 amino acids. Germline CDR1 and CDR2: SQVTM and ANQGSEA. Between the trimmed V and J ends, which lost 7 bases and 5 bases, there was a span of 9 bases. The CDR3 here is CSESFNNEQFF. Written as DNA, the CDR3 is TGCAGCGAAAGCTTCAACAATGAGCAGTTCTTC.

This clonotype was recorded at least ten times. The V gene is TRBV9, the J gene TRBJ1-2; 10 bases fit TRBD1. The CDR3 has 14 amino acids. The germline V gene has CDR1 SGDLS and CDR2 YYNGEE. The trim removed 6 bases at V and 7 bases at J, leaving 9 bases unmatched. CDR3 region: CASTRDRGGGGYTF. The CDR3 nucleotides are TGTGCCAGCACCCGGGACAGGGGCGGAGGTGGCTACACCTTC.

In the case of this clonotype: Germline and junction disagree at one end, which may indicate a read error. V gene TRBV12-3 or TRBV12-4 combines with J gene TRBJ1-6; no firm D call. The CDR3 has 13 amino acids. As DNA, the CDR3 is TGTGCCAGCAATCAGGTCTCTAATTCACCCCTCAACTTT. Translated: CASNQVSNSPLNF.

This clonotype was seen ten or more times. The rearrangement links TRBV12-3 or TRBV12-4 to TRBJ2-1; perhaps D is TRBD1 or TRBD2 (5 bases each). This CDR3 comprises 13 residues. V was clipped by 2 bases and J by 10 bases, with 12 bases between them. CDR3 in amino acids: CASSLRGGEEQFF. The DNA for the CDR3 is TGTGCCAGCAGTTTACGTGGGGGAGAGGAGCAGTTCTTC.

This clonotype occurred many times. The rearrangement joins TRBV24-1 to TRBJ2-2; D may be TRBD1 (5 bases). Trimming removed 10 bases at V and 3 bases at J, with 17 bases between. Germline V gene data show CDR1 as KGHDR and CDR2 as SFDVKD. This CDR3 is built from 15 residues. The CDR3 is CATAPGPGYTGELFF. The DNA for the CDR3 is TGTGCCACAGCACCGGGTCCAGGGTACACCGGGGAGCTGTTTTTT.

This clonotype was seen at least ten times. The V and J genes are TRBV10-3 and TRBJ1-3; D is uncertain. CDR1 and CDR2 (germline): ENHRY, SYGVKD. Trimming pared 0 bases from V and 0 bases from J, leaving 9 bases between. The CDR3 runs 16 residues. The CDR3, as DNA: TGTGCCATCAGTGAGTCGGCAGGATTCTCTGGAAACACCATATATTTT. Its translation is CAISESAGFSGNTIYF.

This clonotype was seen ten or more times. This chain links TRBV12-3 or TRBV12-4 with TRBJ1-5; D is perhaps TRBD1 (5 bases). This CDR3 is 12 amino acids long. The V gene lost 3 bases and the J gene lost 6 bases, with 6 bases spanning the gap. The CDR3 loop reads CASSFGTQPQHF. The CDR3 DNA follows: TGTGCCAGCAGTTTCGGGACTCAGCCCCAGCATTTT.

This clonotype appeared many times. J is TRBJ2-7 and V is TRBV29-1; 7 nucleotides match TRBD1. V lost 6 bases to trimming and J lost 1 base; unmatched junction nucleotides: 0. Germline V gene sequence: CDR1 SQVTM, CDR2 ANQGSEA. This CDR3 is 11 amino acids long. Here the CDR3 reads CSVDRSYEQYF. CDR3 sequence (DNA): TGCAGCGTGGACAGGTCCTACGAGCAGTACTTC.

This clonotype was seen many times. The chain joins TRBV7-9 to TRBJ2-4; the match to TRBD1 covers 8 bases. The CDR3 covers 14 residues. Germline V CDR1 and CDR2: SEHNR, FQNEAQ (reference sequence). The V gene end was trimmed by 5 bases and the J gene end by 5 bases; junction bases not matched to a gene: 5. In DNA form, the CDR3 reads TGTGCCAGCAGCGTCCAGGGGGCTCAAAACATTCAGTACTTC. Protein: CASSVQGAQNIQYF.

This clonotype was observed many times. The chain combines TRBV20-1 with TRBJ2-7; D may match TRBD1 or TRBD2 (5 bases each). The CDR3 length is 14 residues. In germline, CDR1 is DFQATT, CDR2 SNEGSKA (reference sequence). Between the trimmed V and J ends, which lost 6 bases and 1 base, there was a span of 16 bases. The CDR3 sequence: CSARPGADSYEQYF. CDR3 bases: TGCAGTGCCCGACCCGGGGCCGATTCCTACGAGCAGTACTTC.

This clonotype was counted many times. The chain combines TRBV20-1 with TRBJ2-7, with D possibly matching TRBD1 (5 bases). V was trimmed by 1 base and J by 2 bases, leaving 15 bases between them. There are 15 residues in the CDR3. Germline V gives CDR1 DFQATT, CDR2 SNEGSKA (reference sequence). The CDR3, as DNA: TGCAGTGCTAGAGGACAGACCAGGGCCGCCTACGAGCAGTACTTC. It codes for CSARGQTRAAYEQYF.

This clonotype appeared a few times. The rearrangement uses TRBV20-1 and TRBJ1-1, with D hard to call. CDR1 DFQATT and CDR2 SNEGSKA come from the germline V gene (reference sequence). Trimming removed 6 bases from V and 1 base from J, with 6 bases in between. The CDR3 totals 11 residues. The CDR3 DNA is TGCAGTGCATGGGGGAACACTGAAGCTTTCTTT. The encoded protein is CSAWGNTEAFF.